This T cell receptor (beta chain) was identified during a study of CD8+CD57+ T cells in acquired aplastic anemia. The patients chosen for sequencing had shown expansion of CD8+CD57+ cells (detected by flow cytometry). As concerns this clonotype: Since the CDR3 does not end with the conserved phenylalanine or tryptophan, this likely comes from a read error.

Trimming took off 5 bases at V and 0 bases at J, with 11 bases between the two ends. The CDR3 spans 15 residues. Germline values: CDR1 SNHLY, CDR2 FYNNEI. TCR beta VDJ combinations and CDR3 sequences were profiled from genomic DNA. One entry per CDR3 protein, called by TCRdb with MiXCR from the reads. The repertoire holds 160,000 or so distinct CDR3 sequences, with roughly 48% as singletons. The V and J genes are TRBV2 and TRBJ2-1, with D possibly being TRBD2 (6 bases). Material for sequencing was sorted CD4+, CD8+, or CD8+CD57+ T cells (not recorded which) from PBMCs. This TCR was sampled from a human donor with aplastic anemia. This chain's CDR3 is CASSQAGSSYNEQFL. The CDR3 bases are TGTGCCAGCAGTCAGGCGGGGAGCTCCTACAATGAGCAGTTCCTC.